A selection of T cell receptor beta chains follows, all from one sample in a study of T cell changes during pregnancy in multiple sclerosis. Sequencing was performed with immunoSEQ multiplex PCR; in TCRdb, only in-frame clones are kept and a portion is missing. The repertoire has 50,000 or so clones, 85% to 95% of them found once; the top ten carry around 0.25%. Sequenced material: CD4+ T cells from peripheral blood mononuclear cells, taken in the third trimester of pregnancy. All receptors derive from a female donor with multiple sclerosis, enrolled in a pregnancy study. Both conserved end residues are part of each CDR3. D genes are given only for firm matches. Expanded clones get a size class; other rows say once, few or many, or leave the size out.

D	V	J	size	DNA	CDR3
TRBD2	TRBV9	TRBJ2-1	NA	TGTGCCAGCAGTTATAGCGGGAGTAGGGATGAGCAGTTCTTC	CASSYSGSRDEQFF
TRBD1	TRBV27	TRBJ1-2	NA	TGTGCCAGCAGTTTATATGGGGCAGGAGTAGGGGGCAGCTACACCTTC	CASSLYGAGVGGSYTF
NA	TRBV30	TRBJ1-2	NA	TGTGCCTGGAAACGGACATGGGGCTACACCTTC	CAWKRTWGYTF
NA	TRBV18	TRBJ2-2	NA	TGTGCCAGCTCACGCTTGAGGGAGCGGGACACCGGGGAGCTGTTTTTT	CASSRLRERDTGELFF
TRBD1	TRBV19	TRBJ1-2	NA	TGTGCCAGTAGGGGACCCGGGACAGAGGATTCCTATGGCTACACCTTC	CASRGPGTEDSYGYTF
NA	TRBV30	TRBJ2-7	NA	TGTGCCTGGAGTGGGACTCCGGCCTACGAGCAGTACTTC	CAWSGTPAYEQYF
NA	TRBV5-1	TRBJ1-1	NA	TGCGCCAGCAGCTTACAGGGAAGTAGCGTAGACACTGAAGCTTTCTTT	CASSLQGSSVDTEAFF
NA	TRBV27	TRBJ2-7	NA	TGTGCCAGCAGGGGGACTCGCGTGGGACACGAGCAGTACTTC	CASRGTRVGHEQYF
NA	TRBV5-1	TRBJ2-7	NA	TGCGCCAGCAGTGCCACAAGGGGACTTCGGAGCGAGCAGTACTTC	CASSATRGLRSEQYF
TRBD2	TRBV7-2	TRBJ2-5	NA	TGTGCCAGCAGCCCCCTGCGGGGGGCAGAGACCCAGTACTTC	CASSPLRGAETQYF
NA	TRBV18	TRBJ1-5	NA	TGTGCCAGCTCACCACCAGGGCAGGGCAATGATCAGCCCCAGCATTTT	CASSPPGQGNDQPQHF
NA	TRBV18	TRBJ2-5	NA	TGTGCCAGCTCACCCCCCGGAGAGACCCAGTACTTC	CASSPPGETQYF
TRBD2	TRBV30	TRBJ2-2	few	TGTGCCTGGAGTGGTAGCGGGTTCACCGGGGAGCTGTTTTTT	CAWSGSGFTGELFF
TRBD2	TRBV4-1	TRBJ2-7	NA	TGCGCCAGCAGCCAAGACGGCAGCGGGAGTTTCAGTAACGAGCAGTACTTC	CASSQDGSGSFSNEQYF
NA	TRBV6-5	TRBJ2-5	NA	TGTGCCAGCAGGGGGCGGAAGCTTCAAGAGACCCAGTACTTC	CASRGRKLQETQYF
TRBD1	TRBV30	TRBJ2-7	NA	TGTGCCTGGAGTGACCTAGGGACAGGGGGACCCTACTACGAGCAGTACTTC	CAWSDLGTGGPYYEQYF
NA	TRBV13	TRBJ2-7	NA	TGTGCCAGCAGCTTAGGCAGGCCGTCCTACGAGCAGTACTTC	CASSLGRPSYEQYF
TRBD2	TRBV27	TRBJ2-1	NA	TGTGCCAGCAGTTTTGAGGGGACTAGACATTACAATGAGCAGTTCTTC	CASSFEGTRHYNEQFF
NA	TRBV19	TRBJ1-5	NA	TGTGCCAGTAGCTCAACAGGAGGGAATCAGCCCCAGCATTTT	CASSSTGGNQPQHF
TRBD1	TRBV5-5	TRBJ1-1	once	TGTGCCAGCAGCTTGGCTCTACAGGGGCCTGAAGCTTTCTTT	CASSLALQGPEAFF
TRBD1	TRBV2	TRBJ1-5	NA	TGTGCCAGCAGTGAAACTTCCCTGGACAGGGGGGATCAGCCCCAGCATTTT	CASSETSLDRGDQPQHF
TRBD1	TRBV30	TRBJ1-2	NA	TGTGCCTCCACCCGGACAGGGGGCGTGAACTATGGCTACACCTTC	CASTRTGGVNYGYTF
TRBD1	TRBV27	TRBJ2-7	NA	TGTGCCAGCAGTAGACAGGGTAGGACCTACGAGCAGTACTTC	CASSRQGRTYEQYF
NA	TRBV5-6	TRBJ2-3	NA	TGTGCCAGCAGCTTGGTAACAGCCACAGTATCCCCAGATACGCAGTATTTT	CASSLVTATVSPDTQYF
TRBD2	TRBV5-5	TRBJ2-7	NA	TGTGCCAGCAGCTTTCCACTCGGGAGGGAGCAGTACTTC	CASSFPLGREQYF
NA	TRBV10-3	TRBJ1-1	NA	TGTGCCATAACCGACAGCCCGAACACTGAAGCTTTCTTT	CAITDSPNTEAFF
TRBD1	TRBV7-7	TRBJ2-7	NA	TGTGCCAGCAGCCCAACACCGGGACAGGCCTACGAGCAGTACTTC	CASSPTPGQAYEQYF
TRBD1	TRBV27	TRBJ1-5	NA	TGTGCCAGCAGTTCCGACAGGGAGAATCAGCCCCAGCATTTT	CASSSDRENQPQHF
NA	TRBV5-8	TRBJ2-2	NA	TGTGCCAGCAGCTTGGCCAGGTCCACCGGGGAGCTGTTTTTT	CASSLARSTGELFF
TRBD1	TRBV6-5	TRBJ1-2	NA	TGTGCCAGCAGTTACCTCAGGGGGCGCGATGGCTACACCTTC	CASSYLRGRDGYTF
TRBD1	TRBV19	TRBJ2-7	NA	TGTGCCAGTAGTCCGGGACAGGGGGCGCTCGAGCAGTACTTC	CASSPGQGALEQYF
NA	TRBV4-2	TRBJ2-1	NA	TGTGCCAGCAGCCAACCGGGACTTATATACAATGAGCAGTTCTTC	CASSQPGLIYNEQFF
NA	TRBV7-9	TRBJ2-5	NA	TGTGCCAGCAGCTTTCCGGGATGGGAGACCCAGTACTTC	CASSFPGWETQYF
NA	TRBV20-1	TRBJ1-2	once	TGCAGTGCTTTGCAGAACTATGGCTACACCTTC	CSALQNYGYTF
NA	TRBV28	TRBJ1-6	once	TGTGCCAGCAAGCCGCACTTGTATAATTCACCCCTCCACTTT	CASKPHLYNSPLHF
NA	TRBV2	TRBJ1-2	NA	TGTGCCAGCAGTGCGGGGGTCGGCTATGGCTACACCTTC	CASSAGVGYGYTF
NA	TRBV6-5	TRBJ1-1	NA	TGTGCCAGCAGGACTAAGAGCACTGAAGCTTTCTTT	CASRTKSTEAFF
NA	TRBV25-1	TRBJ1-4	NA	TGTGCCAGCAGTGAGCACGGGGGTAATGAAAAACTGTTTTTT	CASSEHGGNEKLFF
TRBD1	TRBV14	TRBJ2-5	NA	TGTGCCAGCAGCCAACCCCGGGACAGGGATGAGACCCAGTACTTC	CASSQPRDRDETQYF
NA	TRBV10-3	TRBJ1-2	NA	TGTGCCATCAGTGAGTCGAGTGGGTTCACTATTAGTGGCTACACCTTC	CAISESSGFTISGYTF
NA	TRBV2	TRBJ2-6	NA	TGTGCCAGCAGTTCCTACTCTGGGGCCAACGTCCTGACTTTC	CASSSYSGANVLTF
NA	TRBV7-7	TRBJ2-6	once	TGTGCCAGCAGTCGACAATCTGGGGCCAACGTCCTGACTTTC	CASSRQSGANVLTF
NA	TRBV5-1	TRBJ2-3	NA	TGCGCCAGCAGCGCGCAACAGGGACGCACAGATACGCAGTATTTT	CASSAQQGRTDTQYF
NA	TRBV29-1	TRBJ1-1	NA	TGCAGCGTTTCAGGGTCGGGGAACACTGAAGCTTTCTTT	CSVSGSGNTEAFF
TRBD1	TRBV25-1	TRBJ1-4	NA	TGTGCCAGCAGTCAACGTGGGACAGGGGCTAATGAAAAACTGTTTTTT	CASSQRGTGANEKLFF
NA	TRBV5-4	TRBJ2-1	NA	TGTGCCAGCAGCTTGGCCAGGGACAATGAGCAGTTCTTC	CASSLARDNEQFF